This T cell receptor (beta chain) is from a study of long-term antiretroviral therapy in people with HIV. Study-wide results and limits: Every time point showed a repertoire led by clones expanded before ART. Gathering of blood took place between about 2003 and 2018, possibly under older ART regimens. Repertoires looked antigen-experienced, with only a slight naive shift after ART.

About this clone: Its antigen is still unknown.

A v3.0 immunoSEQ assay was performed at survey level. Sequencing aimed at roughly 35,000-55,000 T-cell genomes per sample. TCRdb's table, derived via immunoSEQ multiplex PCR, lists solely in-frame clones and lacks some. This sample has approximately 30,000 clones, with around 97% found just once. This CDR3 is built from 18 residues. Germline V lookup: CDR1 SEHNR, CDR2 FQNEAQ (reference sequence). The trim removed 2 bases at V and 5 bases at J, leaving 17 bases unmatched. The clonotype originates from a man between 25 and 39 years old with HIV. Source: unsorted PBMCs, taken 7.6 years after starting antiretroviral therapy. J is TRBJ2-7 and V is TRBV7-9; 8 nucleotides align to TRBD1. The CDR3 coding sequence is TGTGCCAGCAGCTTACTCCCAAACATGCAGGGGGCGCAAAACGAGCAGTACTTC. Translation: CASSLLPNMQGAQNEQYF.